Presented here are 10 T cell receptor beta chains from one specimen sequenced in a study of cytomegalovirus exposure and HLA in healthy donors. The PCR employed 60 Vbeta primers together with 13 Jbeta primers. Using immunoSEQ multiplex PCR, the repertoire was profiled, and TCRdb retains in-frame clones only, with some absent. The sample includes under 200,000 clones, more than 60% of them seen just once. The sample consisted of PBMCs. All receptors come from a woman aged 50 to 60 in good health and CMV-seropositive.

The chain combines TRBV7-2 with TRBJ1-2, with 7 bases identical to TRBD1. V shed 3 bases and J 4 bases; nucleotides not matched to a gene: 8. This CDR3 has 15 amino acids. CDR1 SGHTA and CDR2 FQGNSA come from the germline V gene. In DNA form, the CDR3 reads TGTGCCAGCAGCTTGCTACAGGGGTTAGTCTATGGCTACACCTTC. Its translation: CASSLLQGLVYGYTF. The full variable domain, with the rest looked up from reference TRBV7-2 and TRBJ1-2, is GAGVSQSPSNKVTEKGKDVELRCDPISGHTALYWYRQSLGQGLEFLIYFQGNSAPDKSGLPSDRFSAERTGGSVSTLTIQRTQQEDSAVYLCASSLLQGLVYGYTFGSGTRLTVV.

The chain joins TRBV29-1 to TRBJ1-2, with 10 positions matching TRBD1. The CDR3 is made up of 13 amino acids. The germline V gene has CDR1 SQVTM and CDR2 ANQGSEA. Trimming took 6 bases from V and 1 from J; bases not matched to a gene: 2. CDR3 loop: CSVGQGDNYGYTF. As DNA, the CDR3 is TGCAGCGTCGGACAGGGGGATAACTATGGCTACACCTTC.

The rearrangement joins TRBV4-1 to TRBJ2-1; TRBD2 agrees at 9 bases. The CDR3 covers 19 residues. Losses at the gene ends were 0 bases for V and 3 bases for J; bases not matched to a gene: 12. CDR1 MGHRA and CDR2 YSYEKL come from the germline V gene. CDR3 sequence: CASSQDDRRTSAYYNEQFF. The CDR3 DNA follows: TGCGCCAGCAGCCAAGATGACCGCCGGACTAGCGCCTACTACAATGAGCAGTTCTTC.

The V gene is TRBV21-1, the J gene TRBJ2-1; the table assigns TRBD2, which was not confirmed against the DNA. TRBV21-1 is a documented pseudogene. The CDR3 runs to 15 residues. The CDR3 spells CASSARGGSYNEQFF. The CDR3 DNA follows: TGTGCCAGCAGCGCCCGGGGGGGCTCCTACAATGAGCAGTTCTTC.

In DNA, the CDR3 is TGCGCCAGCAGCCTAACCGGGACAGTGAGTATTGAGCAGTTCTTC. Translated: CASSLTGTVSIEQFF. The rearrangement uses TRBV5-1 and TRBJ2-1; 7 nucleotides align to TRBD1. V lost 4 bases, J lost 9 bases, and 13 bases stayed unmatched. This CDR3 is built from 15 residues. Germline CDR1 and CDR2: SGHRS and YFSETQ.

This sequence joins TRBV9 and TRBJ2-7, with 9 positions matching TRBD2. Germline V gene data show CDR1 as SGDLS and CDR2 as YYNGEE. The CDR3 sequence is 15 residues long. V shed 2 bases and J 2 bases; nucleotides not matched to a gene: 5. CDR3 sequence: CASSVQAGGTYEQYF. In nucleotides, the CDR3 is TGTGCCAGCAGCGTTCAGGCGGGGGGGACCTACGAGCAGTACTTC.

The chain links TRBV7-3 to TRBJ2-3; maybe TRBD2 (6 bases). Deletions cut 5 bases from V and 2 bases from J, with 14 bases between. This CDR3 has 15 amino acids. Per the germline V gene, CDR1 is SGHTA and CDR2 is FQGTGA. The CDR3 coding sequence is TGTGCCAGCAGCCCCATGGGGGGTTACACAGATACGCAGTATTTT. Its protein is CASSPMGGYTDTQYF.

V and J are TRBV11-2 and TRBJ2-7, with a possible D match to TRBD2 (5 bases). The V gene lost 1 base and the J gene lost 1 base, with 11 bases spanning the gap. Looked up from germline, CDR1 is SGHAT and CDR2 is FQNNGV. The length of the CDR3 is 15 residues. Here the CDR3 DNA reads TGTGCCAGCAGCTTAGGGCTAGCAGGATCCTACGAGCAGTACTTC. The encoded protein is CASSLGLAGSYEQYF.

This rearrangement joins TRBV7-2 to TRBJ1-1, with 7 bases lining up with TRBD1. CDR3 length: 14 amino acids. Germline values: CDR1 SGHTA, CDR2 FQGNSA. The junction had 6 bases not matched to a gene; V was cut back by 1 base and J by 7 bases. In nucleotides, the CDR3 is TGTGCCAGCAGCTTAGGACAGGGCGGTCTTGAAGCTTTCTTT. As protein: CASSLGQGGLEAFF.

The J gene is TRBJ1-4, the V gene TRBV5-4; D gene ambiguous. The CDR3 consists of 14 residues. V was pared by 4 bases and J by 8 bases, with 15 bases between. Germline V gene lookup returns CDR1 SGHNT and CDR2 YYREEE (reference sequence). In nucleotides, the CDR3 is TGTGCCAGCAGCATGGGAACGCAGGCCGAAAAACTGTTTTTT. Protein: CASSMGTQAEKLFF.